These 15 T cell receptor beta chains came from one sample sequenced in a study of blood T cells in healthy people across ages. Combining a sample-barcoded 5' primer with a J-beta primer mix, a second PCR ran for roughly 7 to 12 cycles. TCRdb passed the 5' RACE reads through MiXCR, listing each CDR3 protein once. The sample shows some 930,000 distinct CDR3 sequences, 29% of them seen only once. The data also belong to a second study, concerning T cells of mothers and their children.

Sequenced: blood. Every receptor here comes from a middle-aged woman in good health.

This clonotype showed up just a few times. The V call is TRBV6-5, the J call TRBJ1-2, with 8 bases matching TRBD1. J lost 11 bases, V lost 2 bases, and 4 bases had no gene match. The germline gives CDR1 MNHEY, CDR2 SVGAGI. There are 12 residues in the CDR3. The CDR3 bases are TGTGCCAGCAGTTACCCAGGACAGGGTTACACCTTC. Its protein product is CASSYPGQGYTF.

This chain links TRBV7-2 with TRBJ2-5, with 7 bases aligning to TRBD2. CDR3 length: 15 residues. The trim removed 1 base at V and 7 bases at J, leaving 9 bases unmatched. Germline V gives CDR1 SGHTA, CDR2 FQGNSA. CDR3 residues: CASSLGLAVGGTQYF. CDR3 coding DNA: TGTGCCAGCAGCTTAGGCCTAGCGGTTGGGGGGACCCAGTACTTC. The variable domain in full, with the rest retrieved from reference TRBV7-2 and TRBJ2-5, is GAGVSQSPSNKVTEKGKDVELRCDPISGHTALYWYRQSLGQGLEFLIYFQGNSAPDKSGLPSDRFSAERTGGSVSTLTIQRTQQEDSAVYLCASSLGLAVGGTQYFGPGTRLLVL.

The CDR3 DNA reads TGTGCCAGCAGCCAATCAGCGTCCTACGAGCAGTACTTC. This translates into CASSQSASYEQYF. The gene calls are TRBV16 and TRBJ2-4, with D uncertain. The J call may be in error: the DNA end matches TRBJ2-7 better. Germline assignment: CDR1 KGHSY and CDR2 FQNENV. There are 13 residues in the CDR3.

This clonotype was counted many times. In nucleotides, the CDR3 is TGTGCCATCAGTGCGGCAGGGAGTGAAAAACTGTTTTTT. Its protein product is CAISAAGSEKLFF. The chain combines TRBV10-3 with TRBJ1-4; D perhaps matches TRBD1 (5 bases). V shed 4 bases and J shed 7 bases, with 10 bases lying between them. Germline V lookup: CDR1 ENHRY, CDR2 SYGVKD. This CDR3 spans 13 amino acids.

The table lists this clonotype with many counts. V is TRBV20-1 and J is TRBJ1-4; 8 bases are shared with TRBD1. CDR3 length: 14 residues. CDR1 and CDR2 from the germline V gene are DFQATT and SNEGSKA (reference sequence). The V and J ends lost 4 bases and 3 bases, in that order; junction bases with no gene match: 4. As DNA, the CDR3 is TGCAGTGCTATACACAGGGGGGCTAATGAAAAACTGTTTTTT. Encoded protein: CSAIHRGANEKLFF.

The rearrangement uses TRBV9 and TRBJ2-1; D is unresolved. Germline V lookup: CDR1 SGDLS, CDR2 YYNGEE. The length of the CDR3 is 15 residues. V was cut by 0 bases and J by 2 bases, with 9 bases left in between. CDR3 sequence (DNA): TGTGCCAGCAGCGTAGTGGGGTTACCCTACAATGAGCAGTTCTTC. It yields the protein CASSVVGLPYNEQFF.

This clonotype has just a few counts. The V call is TRBV27, the J call TRBJ1-4; TRBD1 agrees at 7 bases. The CDR3 is made up of 15 amino acids. The trim removed 0 bases at V and 8 bases at J, leaving 6 bases unmatched. Germline loops: CDR1 MNHEY, CDR2 SMNVEV (reference sequence). The CDR3 sequence: CASSLSTGTFEKLFF. As DNA, the CDR3 is TGTGCCAGCAGTTTATCGACAGGGACCTTCGAAAAACTGTTTTTT.

This clonotype occurred many times. The rearrangement joins TRBV6-1 to TRBJ2-7, with 9 positions matching TRBD1. CDR1 and CDR2 from the germline V gene are MNHNS and SASEGT. CDR3 length equals 15 residues. Trimming at V came to 8 bases and at J to 3 bases, leaving 11 bases not matched to a gene. The CDR3, as DNA: TGTGCCAGCCCCCCCGAGTTGACAGGGGGCTACGAGCAGTACTTC. Its protein is CASPPELTGGYEQYF.

This clonotype was seen only a few times. The rearrangement links TRBV5-5 to TRBJ2-5; 7 bases line up with TRBD1. Germline V gives CDR1 SGHKS, CDR2 YYEKEE (reference sequence). This CDR3 has 17 amino acids. V was pared by 0 bases and J by 1 base, with 9 bases of the junction left unmatched. DNA of the CDR3: TGTGCCAGCAGCTTGGTAGGCGGCAGGACAGGCCAAGAGACCCAGTACTTC. It translates to CASSLVGGRTGQETQYF.

As regards this clonotype: A much more abundant neighbour one base away suggests this may be a read error. This chain uses TRBV24-1 with TRBJ2-7; 7 bases line up with TRBD2. The CDR3 contains 18 residues. The V and J ends lost 8 bases and 3 bases, in that order; junction bases with no gene match: 21. CDR1 KGHDR and CDR2 SFDVKD come from the germline V gene. The CDR3 nucleotides are TGTGCCACCACCGAACAAGCGGGGCAATTAAAGGGGATCTACGAGCAGTACTTC. Amino acids: CATTEQAGQLKGIYEQYF.

This clonotype was seen many times. V is TRBV6-2 or TRBV6-3 and J is TRBJ2-7; D is uncertain. V shed 7 bases and J shed 2 bases, with 9 bases lying between them. Looked up from germline, CDR1 is MNHEY and CDR2 is SVGEGT. The CDR3 is 12 amino acids. CDR3 sequence: CASNRDTYEQYF. CDR3 nucleotide sequence: TGTGCCAGCAATAGGGATACCTACGAGCAGTACTTC.

The rearrangement links TRBV7-2 to TRBJ1-1; unclear D gene. The CDR3 covers 14 residues. V lost 3 bases to trimming and J lost 3 bases, with 11 bases between them. Per germline, CDR1 SGHTA and CDR2 FQGNSA. The CDR3 DNA follows: TGTGCCAGCAGCTTCATGTCAGTGTACACTGAAGCTTTCTTT. This sequence encodes CASSFMSVYTEAFF.

In this sample, this clonotype turned up a few times. The CDR3 DNA reads TGCAGTGTCAGGGGAACAGATACGCAGTATTTT. The encoded protein is CSVRGTDTQYF. The chain couples TRBV20-1 to TRBJ2-3; D is perhaps TRBD1 (6 bases). V lost 7 bases and J lost 3, with 8 bases in between. The CDR3 contains 11 residues. Germline CDR1 DFQATT, CDR2 SNEGSKA (reference sequence).

This clonotype was recorded at least ten times. The chain recombines TRBV20-1 with TRBJ1-1; possible D gene TRBD1, 6 bases. This CDR3 region has 14 residues. The V end was cut by 3 bases, the J end by 1 base, with 12 bases between. Looked up from germline, CDR1 is DFQATT and CDR2 is SNEGSKA (reference sequence). The CDR3 DNA reads TGCAGTGCTAGTAGGGGGACGGGGAACACTGAAGCTTTCTTT. Its translation is CSASRGTGNTEAFF.

This clonotype was counted a few times. The chain joins TRBV7-9 to TRBJ1-1; D gene ambiguous. V gave up 7 bases and J gave up 4 bases, with 13 bases separating them. The germline V gene encodes CDR1 SEHNR and CDR2 FQNEAQ (reference sequence). The CDR3 is 13 residues long. CDR3 residues: CASTVDRGTEAFF. The CDR3, as DNA: TGTGCCAGCACCGTCGACCGGGGCACTGAAGCTTTCTTT.